The 27 T cell receptor beta chains reported below all come from one sample, sequenced in a study of brain T cells in children with intractable seizures. Generated by immunoSEQ multiplex PCR, the TCRdb table keeps only in-frame clones and is missing some. Among 300,000 to 400,000 clones, 93% were seen once, and the ten largest hold about 5.8%. The time point here: blood from clinic visit 5 months post-surgery; TSC patient then seizure free. The sample in question was peripheral blood, obtained less than 6 months after surgery. These receptors came from a boy younger than two with tuberous sclerosis and intractable seizures.

The chain links TRBV19 to TRBJ1-5; TRBD1 matches 9 bases. This CDR3 is 18 amino acids long. The V segment lost 3 bases and the J segment 5 bases; nucleotides outside the gene matches: 14. CDR1 is LNHDA, CDR2 SQIVND, per germline (reference sequence). CDR3 coding DNA: TGTGCCAGTAGTATCTTCGGACAGGGGATGGGTCGGGATCAGCCCCAGCATTTT. Translating it yields CASSIFGQGMGRDQPQHF.

In its sample, this clone was seen once. This chain links TRBV6-5 with TRBJ1-1; 7 nucleotides align to TRBD1. The CDR3 is 16 residues long. CDR1 is MNHEY, CDR2 SVGAGI, per germline. The J segment lost 1 base and the V segment lost 0 bases, leaving 5 bases of the junction unmatched. CDR3 region: CASSYSQGLGNTEAFF. CDR3 bases: TGTGCCAGCAGTTACTCACAGGGGTTGGGGAACACTGAAGCTTTCTTT.

J is TRBJ1-2 and V is TRBV6-2 or TRBV6-3, with D perhaps matching TRBD1 (5 bases). Germline values: CDR1 MNHEY, CDR2 SVGEGT. This CDR3 has 12 residues. The V end lost 2 bases, the J end lost 4 bases, and 5 bases lay between the germline ends. The CDR3 protein is CASSYGAYGYTF. The CDR3 bases are TGTGCCAGCAGTTACGGGGCCTATGGCTACACCTTC.

V gene TRBV10-1 combines with J gene TRBJ2-2, with D unresolved. V lost 3 bases, J lost 0 bases, and 5 bases lay in between. The germline gives CDR1 WNHNN, CDR2 SYGVQD (reference sequence). The CDR3 consists of 14 residues. The CDR3 is CASSDTANTGELFF. As DNA, the CDR3 is TGCGCCAGCAGTGATACGGCGAACACCGGGGAGCTGTTTTTT.

V usage is TRBV19 and J usage is TRBJ1-5, with a tentative D call TRBD1 (5 bases). The CDR3 is made up of 14 amino acids. Germline values: CDR1 LNHDA, CDR2 SQIVND (reference sequence). V lost 1 base and J lost 7, with 11 bases in between. Here the CDR3 DNA reads TGTGCCAGTAGTATAGTCACAGGCTCCCAGCCCCAGCATTTT. Its protein is CASSIVTGSQPQHF.

The V and J genes are TRBV6-5 and TRBJ2-7; D unresolved. Germline lookup yields CDR1 MNHEY and CDR2 SVGAGI. The CDR3 has 13 residues. Trimming shortened V by 0 bases and J by 2 bases, and 5 bases separated the two germline ends. The CDR3 DNA reads as TGTGCCAGCAGTTACTCACTGGCCTACGAGCAGTACTTC. Its translation: CASSYSLAYEQYF.

The DNA of the CDR3 is TGCGCCAGCAGCCAGTTCGTAACGCAGGGGCACTATGGCTACACCTTC. Amino acids: CASSQFVTQGHYGYTF. The gene calls are TRBV4-1 and TRBJ1-2, with D perhaps TRBD1 (6 bases). The CDR3 consists of 16 residues. V lost 3 bases and J lost 3, with 17 bases in between. CDR1 and CDR2 (germline): MGHRA, YSYEKL.

The chain employs TRBV20-1 and TRBJ2-5; either TRBD1 or TRBD2 may supply D (5 bases each). V lost 8 bases, J lost 1 base, and 8 bases lay in between. The CDR3 extends over 11 amino acids. Germline V gene sequence: CDR1 DFQATT, CDR2 SNEGSKA (reference sequence). DNA of the CDR3: TGCAGTCACGGGGCCCAAGAGACCCAGTACTTC. This gives the protein CSHGAQETQYF.

This chain joins TRBV10-1 and TRBJ2-1, with D perhaps being TRBD1 or TRBD2 (6 bases each). The CDR3 length is 17 residues. Per germline, CDR1 WNHNN and CDR2 SYGVQD (reference sequence). V lost 0 bases and J 5 bases, leaving 17 bases between the germline ends. The CDR3 sequence is CASSESRGGMGDNEQFF. The CDR3 DNA reads as TGCGCCAGCAGTGAGTCTAGAGGGGGGATGGGGGACAATGAGCAGTTCTTC.

The chain recombines TRBV7-2 with TRBJ2-5, with 7 bases that match TRBD2. The CDR3 totals 15 residues. Per the germline V gene, CDR1 is SGHTA and CDR2 is FQGNSA. With V trimmed by 2 bases and J by 7 bases, 10 bases remained unmatched. The DNA of the CDR3 is TGTGCCAGCAGCTTAAGCGGGGAGTCGGGGGGGACCCAGTACTTC. Amino acid sequence: CASSLSGESGGTQYF.

This clone was recorded a few times. The chain couples TRBV9 to TRBJ2-1; D unclear. Germline V gene lookup returns CDR1 SGDLS and CDR2 YYNGEE. This CDR3 is built from 12 residues. Trimming took 1 base from V and 7 from J, leaving 6 bases between them. The CDR3 spells CASSVNPNEQFF. CDR3 DNA sequence: TGTGCCAGCAGCGTAAACCCAAATGAGCAGTTCTTC. The full variable domain, completed using reference TRBV9 and TRBJ2-1, is DSGVTQTPKHLITATGQRVTLRCSPRSGDLSVYWYQQSLDQGLQFLIQYYNGEERAKGNILERFSAQQFPDLHSELNLSSLELGDSALYFCASSVNPNEQFFGPGTRLTVL.

V gene TRBV11-2 combines with J gene TRBJ2-1; 10 nucleotides agree with TRBD2. Germline loops: CDR1 SGHAT, CDR2 FQNNGV. The CDR3 consists of 17 residues. J lost 10 bases, V lost 5 bases, and 17 bases had no gene match. The CDR3 region is CASSQLLAGHLMKEQFF. The CDR3 region has the DNA TGTGCCAGCAGCCAATTACTAGCGGGACATCTCATGAAGGAGCAGTTCTTC.

The chain carries TRBV7-9 and TRBJ2-1; 7 positions agree with TRBD2. Germline CDR1 and CDR2: SEHNR and FQNEAQ (reference sequence). This CDR3 has 17 residues. Germline trimming cut 2 bases from V and 6 bases from J; bases unmatched to any gene: 13. CDR3 sequence reads: CASSLRGLAGVGNEQFF. CDR3 DNA: TGTGCCAGCAGCTTAAGGGGTCTGGCGGGAGTAGGCAATGAGCAGTTCTTC. Combining the CDR3 with reference TRBV7-9 and TRBJ2-1 gives the whole variable domain DTGVSQNPRHKITKRGQNVTFRCDPISEHNRLYWYRQTLGQGPEFLTYFQNEAQLEKSRLLSDRFSAERPKGSFSTLEIQRTEQGDSAMYLCASSLRGLAGVGNEQFFGPGTRLTVL.

The rearrangement joins TRBV6-4 to TRBJ2-2; 10 bases are a match to TRBD2. The CDR3 is 23 residues long. The junction had 20 bases not matched to a gene; V was cut back by 1 base and J by 0 bases. CDR1 is MRHNA and CDR2 is SNTAGT in the germline V gene. As DNA, the CDR3 is TGTGCCAGCAGTGACTTATCATCCCTTTCAGGACTAGCGGAGACTACGAACACCGGGGAGCTGTTTTTT. This codes for CASSDLSSLSGLAETTNTGELFF.

This chain links TRBV3-1 (or the pseudogene TRBV3-2) with TRBJ2-5; a possible D gene is TRBD2 (7 bases). V lost 1 base and J 5 bases, leaving 23 bases between the germline ends. Germline CDR1 and CDR2: LGHDT and YNNKEL (reference sequence). This CDR3 comprises 18 residues. The CDR3 here is CASSQVEMWRGPGETQYF. The CDR3 DNA reads as TGTGCCAGCAGCCAAGTCGAGATGTGGCGGGGGCCGGGGGAGACCCAGTACTTC.

The chain links TRBV30 to TRBJ1-1; D perhaps matches TRBD1 (5 bases). CDR3 length: 14 amino acids. Germline lookup yields CDR1 GTSNPN and CDR2 SVGIG (reference sequence). Trimming took off 3 bases at V and 3 bases at J, with 14 bases between the two ends. The CDR3: CAWSRGTFDTEAFF. Here the CDR3 DNA reads TGTGCCTGGAGCCGCGGGACCTTTGACACTGAAGCTTTCTTT.

The gene calls are TRBV3-1 (or the pseudogene TRBV3-2) and TRBJ2-2; 10 positions match TRBD2. The CDR3 contains 19 residues. Germline loops: CDR1 LGHDT, CDR2 YNNKEL (reference sequence). J was trimmed by 0 bases and V by 2 bases; bases with no gene match: 9. CDR3 bases: TGTGCCAGCAGCCAAAATACCGGGACTAGCGACCCGAACACCGGGGAGCTGTTTTTT. Protein sequence: CASSQNTGTSDPNTGELFF.

This chain uses TRBV7-9 with TRBJ2-7; no clear D gene. Germline V CDR1 and CDR2: SEHNR, FQNEAQ (reference sequence). The V and J ends lost 3 bases and 2 bases respectively, with 8 bases between them. The CDR3 length is 13 residues. As DNA, the CDR3 is TGTGCCAGCAGCTTGCCAGGCGCCTACGAGCAGTACTTC. Amino acid sequence: CASSLPGAYEQYF.

V gene TRBV24-1 combines with J gene TRBJ1-2; the D is unclear. Germline V CDR1 and CDR2: KGHDR, SFDVKD. V lost 3 bases and J lost 8, with 15 bases in between. The CDR3 extends over 14 amino acids. Here the CDR3 reads CATSDATRVGGYTF. The CDR3 DNA follows: TGTGCCACCAGTGATGCAACACGTGTCGGCGGCTACACCTTC.

J is TRBJ2-7 and V is TRBV4-1; 10 bases map to TRBD1. Losses at the gene ends were 3 bases for V and 7 bases for J; bases not matched to a gene: 9. Looked up from germline, CDR1 is MGHRA and CDR2 is YSYEKL. The CDR3 consists of 15 residues. The CDR3 protein is CASSHPGQGPLEQYF. For the CDR3, the DNA is TGCGCCAGCAGCCACCCGGGACAGGGGCCTTTGGAGCAGTACTTC.

This clone was observed a single time. The chain links TRBV11-2 to TRBJ2-1; possible D gene TRBD2, 5 bases. Trimming took 1 base from V and 3 from J, leaving 13 bases between them. The CDR3 loop spans 16 amino acids. Germline V lookup: CDR1 SGHAT, CDR2 FQNNGV. This chain's CDR3 is CASSLGGRSRYNEQFF. The CDR3, as DNA: TGTGCCAGCAGCTTAGGCGGGCGATCCCGCTACAATGAGCAGTTCTTC.

This chain connects TRBV5-4 to TRBJ2-7; D unresolved. Germline assignment: CDR1 SGHNT and CDR2 YYREEE (reference sequence). The CDR3 sequence is 14 residues long. The V end lost 4 bases, the J end lost 3 bases, and 14 bases lay between the germline ends. DNA of the CDR3: TGTGCCAGCAGCCCCCAAGGAGTCGTCTACGAGCAGTACTTC. It yields the protein CASSPQGVVYEQYF.

This chain connects TRBV2 to TRBJ2-7; 8 bases match TRBD1. V lost 8 bases, J lost 2 bases, and 11 bases stayed unmatched. The CDR3 sequence is 15 residues long. Germline V CDR1 and CDR2: SNHLY, FYNNEI. The CDR3 loop is CASGRTTGAAYEQYF. CDR3 sequence (DNA): TGTGCCAGCGGCCGTACGACAGGGGCGGCCTACGAGCAGTACTTC.

The rearrangement links TRBV5-4 to TRBJ1-1, with D unclear. With 0 bases removed from V and 0 bases from J, the gap between germline ends came to 9 bases. Germline V gene data show CDR1 as SGHNT and CDR2 as YYREEE (reference sequence). This CDR3 contains 15 residues. Written as DNA, the CDR3 is TGTGCCAGCAGCTTGGATGCAGGTCTGAACACTGAAGCTTTCTTT. It translates to CASSLDAGLNTEAFF.

This chain connects TRBV19 to TRBJ2-5; TRBD1 agrees at 9 bases. There are 14 residues in the CDR3. CDR1 LNHDA and CDR2 SQIVND come from the germline V gene (reference sequence). V trimming: 4 bases; J trimming: 3 bases; junction bases outside the gene matches: 3. CDR3 coding DNA: TGTGCCAGTAGTAACCGGACAGGGGAAGAGACCCAGTACTTC. Protein: CASSNRTGEETQYF. Full variable domain (missing parts from reference TRBV19 and TRBJ2-5): DGGITQSPKYLFRKEGQNVTLSCEQNLNHDAMYWYRQDPGQGLRLIYYSQIVNDFQKGDIAEGYSVSREKKESFPLTVTSAQKNPTAFYLCASSNRTGEETQYFGPGTRLLVL.

This clone was counted a few times. The V gene is TRBV6-6, the J gene TRBJ1-1, with TRBD1 identical over 8 bases. There are 15 residues in the CDR3. J was trimmed by 3 bases and V by 2 bases; bases with no gene match: 5. The germline gives CDR1 MNHNY, CDR2 SVGAGI (reference sequence). The chain's CDR3 is CASSYAGGLYTEAFF. The CDR3 DNA reads TGTGCCAGCAGTTACGCAGGGGGCTTGTACACTGAAGCTTTCTTT.

The chain uses TRBV5-1 and TRBJ2-2; D may be TRBD2 (5 bases). Germline V CDR1 and CDR2: SGHRS, YFSETQ. The CDR3 runs 16 residues. Trimming pared 3 bases from V and 5 bases from J, leaving 17 bases between. The CDR3 DNA is TGCGCCAGCAGCTACGGTGGGCTAGCAGGAACCGGGGAGCTGTTTTTT. This encodes CASSYGGLAGTGELFF.